Following are 24 T cell receptor beta chains from one sample sequenced in a study of Ad26.COV2.S vaccination and SARS-CoV-2 variants. The data were produced by immunoSEQ multiplex PCR, yet TCRdb's version contains in-frame clones alone and is incomplete. The sample lists fewer than 400,000 clones, just over 85% seen once, with more than 1.5% in the top ten. Treatment denoted: around 19 received Ad26.COV2.S at low or high dose, single or two shots; about 5 received placebo; per-sample allocation not given. Specimens were obtained on day 63 following the first vaccine or placebo injection. The sample was peripheral blood, taken in a trial of Ad26.COV2.S vaccine versus placebo. Receptor source: a person between 18 and 60 years old who received the Ad26.COV2.S COVID-19 vaccine or a placebo.

The chain couples TRBV29-1 to TRBJ2-1; TRBD1 or TRBD2 may be the D gene (5 bases each). The CDR3 has 16 amino acids. Germline V gene data show CDR1 as SQVTM and CDR2 as ANQGSEA. Trimming cost V 1 base and J 2 bases, with 15 bases left between them. This CDR3 reads CSVEGIGQGAYNEQFF. CDR3 DNA: TGCAGCGTTGAAGGTATCGGGCAGGGAGCCTACAATGAGCAGTTCTTC.

CDR3 nucleotide sequence: TGTGCCAGCTCTGCCCGCGGCACCGGGGAGCTGTTTTTT. Translating it yields CASSARGTGELFF. The chain links TRBV18 to TRBJ2-2; D not resolved. The germline V and J ends were trimmed by 6 bases and 4 bases, with 9 bases remaining between them. Germline CDR1 and CDR2: KGHSH and LQKENI. CDR3 length equals 13 residues.

Concerning this clone itself: The identical CDR3 is also encoded by other nucleotide sequences in the sample. The rearrangement links TRBV20-1 to TRBJ1-2, with D uncertain. CDR3 length: 11 amino acids. The V end lost 1 base, the J end lost 8 bases, and 8 bases lay between the germline ends. Germline values: CDR1 DFQATT, CDR2 SNEGSKA (reference sequence). CDR3 amino acids: CSARVGSGYTF. The DNA of the CDR3 is TGCAGTGCTAGAGTGGGGAGCGGCTACACCTTC.

V usage is TRBV4-3 and J usage is TRBJ1-1; D is perhaps TRBD1 (5 bases). V lost 3 bases, J lost 4 bases, and 12 bases lay in between. This CDR3 spans 14 amino acids. Germline values: CDR1 LGHNA, CDR2 YSLEER. The CDR3, as DNA: TGCGCCAGCAGCCATGGGACGCGGGGCACTGAAGCTTTCTTT. Translated: CASSHGTRGTEAFF.

This clone was detected once. V and J are TRBV4-3 and TRBJ2-5; 11 positions agree with TRBD1. The CDR3 consists of 14 residues. CDR1 and CDR2 from the germline V gene are LGHNA and YSLEER. Trimming cost V 3 bases and J 4 bases; bases outside gene matches: 1. The CDR3 nucleotides are TGCGCCAGCAGCCAGGGACAGGGGGTAGAGACCCAGTACTTC. Translated: CASSQGQGVETQYF.

The table lists this clone with a count of one. This chain joins TRBV3-1 (or the pseudogene TRBV3-2) and TRBJ1-2; D perhaps matches TRBD1 (5 bases). Trimming took off 5 bases at V and 2 bases at J, with 6 bases between the two ends. Germline V gene lookup returns CDR1 LGHDT and CDR2 YNNKEL (reference sequence). The CDR3 totals 12 residues. The CDR3 loop reads CASSRQNYGYTF. The CDR3, as DNA: TGTGCCAGCAGCAGACAGAACTATGGCTACACCTTC.

This chain links TRBV5-1 with TRBJ1-2; possible D gene TRBD1, 6 bases. Germline V lookup: CDR1 SGHRS, CDR2 YFSETQ. The V end was cut by 3 bases, the J end by 3 bases, with 12 bases between. This CDR3 region has 14 residues. CDR3 DNA sequence: TGCGCCAGCAGCTCGACAGGAGGGCACTATGGCTACACCTTC. Residues: CASSSTGGHYGYTF.

V is TRBV4-2 and J is TRBJ2-7, with a tentative D call TRBD2 (5 bases). The CDR3 contains 15 residues. The V gene lost 1 base and the J gene lost 4 bases, with 14 bases spanning the gap. Per germline, CDR1 LGHNA and CDR2 YNFKEQ. DNA of the CDR3: TGTGCCAGCAGCCAAGGAGGGCAAGAGGGTTACGAGCAGTACTTC. Translated, it gives CASSQGGQEGYEQYF.

This chain connects TRBV6-5 to TRBJ1-1; no reliable D call. Germline CDR1 reads MNHEY; CDR2 reads SVGAGI. The V and J ends lost 6 bases and 1 base respectively, with 6 bases between them. The CDR3 spans 12 residues. CDR3: CASSRGNTEAFF. CDR3 DNA sequence: TGTGCCAGCAGCAGAGGGAACACTGAAGCTTTCTTT.

The chain uses TRBV11-2 and TRBJ1-2, with 7 bases identical to TRBD1. Germline V gives CDR1 SGHAT, CDR2 FQNNGV. This CDR3 has 17 residues. The junction had 17 bases not matched to a gene; V was cut back by 4 bases and J by 6 bases. This CDR3 is CASSSGTVHAWKDGYTF. DNA for the CDR3: TGTGCCAGCAGCTCGGGGACAGTCCATGCCTGGAAGGATGGCTACACCTTC.

Notes on this clone: This sample also contains other DNA sequences that code for the same CDR3. The chain has TRBV3-1 (or the pseudogene TRBV3-2) and TRBJ2-3; D is ambiguous. CDR1 LGHDT and CDR2 YNNKEL come from the germline V gene (reference sequence). V was trimmed by 0 bases and J by 0 bases, leaving 4 bases between them. The length of the CDR3 is 14 residues. The CDR3 sequence is CASSQDRSTDTQYF. DNA of the CDR3: TGTGCCAGCAGCCAAGATAGGAGCACAGATACGCAGTATTTT.

The rearrangement uses TRBV20-1 and TRBJ1-2; the D is unclear. CDR3 length: 14 amino acids. The V end lost 3 bases, the J end lost 3 bases, and 14 bases lay between the germline ends. Germline CDR1 is DFQATT and CDR2 is SNEGSKA (reference sequence). The CDR3 here is CSASKGVSYYGYTF. In DNA form, the CDR3 reads TGCAGTGCTAGTAAGGGAGTCTCCTACTATGGCTACACCTTC.

This clone showed up just a few times. The chain combines TRBV9 with TRBJ2-7; no firm D call. Looked up from germline, CDR1 is SGDLS and CDR2 is YYNGEE. The ends were cut back, 4 bases at V and 11 bases at J, with 13 bases in the middle. The CDR3 covers 11 residues. For the CDR3, the DNA is TGTGCCAGCAGCCCCCACAAGCTAGAGTACTTC. This translates into CASSPHKLEYF.

The CDR3 DNA follows: TGCGCCAGCAGCCTTAAACAGGGTGAGTTCACTGAAGCTTTCTTT. It encodes CASSLKQGEFTEAFF. The V gene is TRBV5-1, the J gene TRBJ1-1; perhaps TRBD1 as D (6 bases). Trimming stripped 4 bases from V and 4 bases from J, with 17 bases between. Germline CDR1 reads SGHRS; CDR2 reads YFSETQ. The CDR3 covers 15 residues.

The genes are TRBV7-8 and TRBJ1-4, with TRBD1 matching 8 bases. CDR3 length equals 19 residues. Germline V gives CDR1 SGHVS, CDR2 FQNEAQ. Unmatched junction bases numbered 13, after V lost 4 bases and J lost 0 bases. CDR3 DNA: TGTGCCAGCAGCTCCCTGGGGACAGGCATCTTTGCAACTAATGAAAAACTGTTTTTT. Encoded protein: CASSSLGTGIFATNEKLFF.

This clone was observed a few times. Here the CDR3 DNA reads TGTGCCAGCAGTTACCGTCTAGCGGGGGTGTTCTCCTACGAGCAGTACTTC. It is translated as CASSYRLAGVFSYEQYF. The V and J genes are TRBV6-2 or TRBV6-3 and TRBJ2-7, with TRBD2 identical over 10 bases. The CDR3 loop spans 17 amino acids. The germline CDR1 and CDR2 sequences are MNHEY and SVGEGT. The junction had 7 bases not matched to a gene; V was cut back by 2 bases and J by 0 bases.

This sequence joins TRBV5-6 and TRBJ1-3, with a tentative D call TRBD1 (6 bases). This CDR3 is built from 17 residues. V was clipped by 2 bases and J by 4 bases, with 19 bases between them. The germline V gene has CDR1 SGHDT and CDR2 YYEEEE. CDR3 nucleotides: TGTGCCAGCAGCTTTGTCGAGGGGGTCGCTGCCGGAAACACCATATATTTT. It specifies CASSFVEGVAAGNTIYF.

The chain employs TRBV6-5 and TRBJ2-7, with TRBD1 matching over 11 bases. V shed 0 bases, J shed 3 bases, and the junction held 4 bases outside the gene matches. The CDR3 runs 16 residues. Germline lookup yields CDR1 MNHEY and CDR2 SVGAGI. DNA of the CDR3: TGTGCCAGCAGTTACTCCGCCGGGACAGGGGGCTACGAGCAGTACTTC. Protein sequence: CASSYSAGTGGYEQYF.

The J gene is TRBJ1-4, the V gene TRBV3-1 (or the pseudogene TRBV3-2); possible D gene TRBD1, 5 bases. The CDR3 extends over 14 amino acids. Germline CDR1 is LGHDT and CDR2 is YNNKEL (reference sequence). Trimming shortened V by 1 base and J by 4 bases, and 7 bases separated the two germline ends. The CDR3 protein is CASSQGGLNEKLFF. CDR3 sequence (DNA): TGTGCCAGCAGCCAAGGGGGCCTTAATGAAAAACTGTTTTTT.

This clone was seen only once. The chain carries TRBV30 and TRBJ1-2; perhaps TRBD1 as D (5 bases). This CDR3 is 12 amino acids long. Looked up from germline, CDR1 is GTSNPN and CDR2 is SVGIG (reference sequence). V lost 5 bases, J lost 1 base, and 8 bases lay in between. The DNA of the CDR3 is TGTGCCTGGGGGGCGTATAACTATGGCTACACCTTC. The encoded protein is CAWGAYNYGYTF.

This chain connects TRBV18 to TRBJ1-2; no reliable D call. The CDR3 loop spans 16 amino acids. The germline V gene has CDR1 KGHSH and CDR2 LQKENI. Deletions cut 0 bases from V and 2 bases from J, with 13 bases between. CDR3 bases: TGTGCCAGCTCACCACCGTCCGTGAGCCGCAACTATGGCTACACCTTC. Translated, it gives CASSPPSVSRNYGYTF.

The chain joins TRBV10-2 to TRBJ2-5; a possible D gene is TRBD2 (5 bases). Trimming left V 1 base short and J 4 bases short, with 10 bases between. The CDR3 has 14 amino acids. In germline, CDR1 is WSHSY, CDR2 SAAADI. The chain's CDR3 is CASSEFGILETQYF. CDR3 nucleotides: TGCGCCAGCAGTGAGTTCGGGATTTTAGAGACCCAGTACTTC.

J is TRBJ2-2 and V is TRBV7-3; D unresolved. CDR3 length: 15 amino acids. V was trimmed by 2 bases and J by 5 bases, leaving 12 bases between them. Germline V gives CDR1 SGHTA, CDR2 FQGTGA. DNA of the CDR3: TGTGCCAGCAGCTTAGATGGGCATTCGACCGGGGAGCTGTTTTTT. Its protein is CASSLDGHSTGELFF.

This rearrangement joins TRBV19 to TRBJ2-3; D gene uncertain. Germline assignment: CDR1 LNHDA and CDR2 SQIVND (reference sequence). Trimming pared 6 bases from V and 4 bases from J, leaving 8 bases between. The CDR3 contains 12 residues. DNA for the CDR3: TGTGCCAGTAGCCCGACTTCAGATACGCAGTATTTT. Encoded protein: CASSPTSDTQYF.